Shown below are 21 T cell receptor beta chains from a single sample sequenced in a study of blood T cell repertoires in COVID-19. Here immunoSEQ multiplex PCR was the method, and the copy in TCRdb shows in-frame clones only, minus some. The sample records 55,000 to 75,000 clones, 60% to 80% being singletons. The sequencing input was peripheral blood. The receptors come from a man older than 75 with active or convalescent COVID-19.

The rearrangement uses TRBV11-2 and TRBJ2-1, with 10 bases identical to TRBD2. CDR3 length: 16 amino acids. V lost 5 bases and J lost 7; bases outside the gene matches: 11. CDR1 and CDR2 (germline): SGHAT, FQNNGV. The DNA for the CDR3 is TGTGCCAGCAGCCCCCGAGCGGGAGGGAGAAGGAATGAGCAGTTCTTC. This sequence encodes CASSPRAGGRRNEQFF.

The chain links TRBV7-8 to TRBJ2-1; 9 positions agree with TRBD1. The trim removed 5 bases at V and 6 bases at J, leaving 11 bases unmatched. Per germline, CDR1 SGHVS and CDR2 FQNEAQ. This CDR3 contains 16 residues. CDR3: CASSPRNAGQGNEQFF. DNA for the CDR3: TGTGCCAGCAGCCCTAGGAACGCGGGACAGGGCAATGAGCAGTTCTTC.

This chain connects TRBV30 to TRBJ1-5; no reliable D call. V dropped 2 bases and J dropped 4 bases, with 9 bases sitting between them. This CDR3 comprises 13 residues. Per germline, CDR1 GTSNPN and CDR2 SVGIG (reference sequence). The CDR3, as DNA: TGTGCCTGGAGTAACAGATTTAATCAGCCCCAGCATTTT. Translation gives CAWSNRFNQPQHF.

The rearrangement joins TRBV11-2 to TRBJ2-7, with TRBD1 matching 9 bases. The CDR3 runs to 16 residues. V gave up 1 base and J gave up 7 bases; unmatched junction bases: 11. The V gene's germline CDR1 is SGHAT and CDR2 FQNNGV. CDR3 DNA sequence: TGTGCCAGCAGCTTAGGGGGACAGGGAACTTCGGGAGAGCAGTACTTC. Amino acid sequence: CASSLGGQGTSGEQYF. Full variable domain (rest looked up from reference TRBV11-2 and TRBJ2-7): EAGVAQSPRYKIIEKRQSVAFWCNPISGHATLYWYQQILGQGPKLLIQFQNNGVVDDSQLPKDRFSAERLKGVDSTLKIQPAKLEDSAVYLCASSLGGQGTSGEQYFGPGTRLTVT.

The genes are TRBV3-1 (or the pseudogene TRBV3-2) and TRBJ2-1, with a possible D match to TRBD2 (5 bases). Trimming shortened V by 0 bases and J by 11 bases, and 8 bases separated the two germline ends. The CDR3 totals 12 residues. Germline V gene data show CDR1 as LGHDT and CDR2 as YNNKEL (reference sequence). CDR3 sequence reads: CASSQESTKQFF. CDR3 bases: TGTGCCAGCAGCCAAGAATCGACTAAGCAGTTCTTC.

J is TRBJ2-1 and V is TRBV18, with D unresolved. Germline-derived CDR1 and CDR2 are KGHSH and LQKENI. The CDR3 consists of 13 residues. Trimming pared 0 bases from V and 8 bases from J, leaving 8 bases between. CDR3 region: CASSPPAVYEQFF. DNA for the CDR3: TGTGCCAGCTCACCACCGGCTGTCTATGAGCAGTTCTTC. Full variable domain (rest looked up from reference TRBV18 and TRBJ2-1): NAGVMQNPRHLVRRRGQEARLRCSPMKGHSHVYWYRQLPEEGLKFMVYLQKENIIDESGMPKERFSAEFPKEGPSILRIQQVVRGDSAAYFCASSPPAVYEQFFGPGTRLTVL.

The CDR3 here is CASTQVRPGQGALGGYTF. The CDR3 DNA follows: TGCGCCAGCACCCAGGTTCGACCGGGACAGGGGGCTCTAGGTGGCTACACCTTC. The genes are TRBV5-1 and TRBJ1-2, with 12 nucleotides matching TRBD1. V was pared by 6 bases and J by 7 bases, with 19 bases of the junction left unmatched. Looked up from germline, CDR1 is SGHRS and CDR2 is YFSETQ. The CDR3 runs 18 residues.

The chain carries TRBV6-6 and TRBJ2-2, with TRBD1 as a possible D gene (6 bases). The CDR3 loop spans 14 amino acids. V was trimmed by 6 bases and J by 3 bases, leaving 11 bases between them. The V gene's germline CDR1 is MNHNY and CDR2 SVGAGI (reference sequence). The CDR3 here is CASSPGQHTGELFF. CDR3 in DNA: TGTGCCAGCAGCCCCGGACAGCACACCGGGGAGCTGTTTTTT.

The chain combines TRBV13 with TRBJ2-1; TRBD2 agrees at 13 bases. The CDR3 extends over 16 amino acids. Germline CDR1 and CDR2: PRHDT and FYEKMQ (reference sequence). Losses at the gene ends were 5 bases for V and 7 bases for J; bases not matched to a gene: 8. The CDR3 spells CASSLRTSGSRNEQFF. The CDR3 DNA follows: TGTGCCAGCAGCCTAAGGACTAGCGGGAGTAGGAATGAGCAGTTCTTC.

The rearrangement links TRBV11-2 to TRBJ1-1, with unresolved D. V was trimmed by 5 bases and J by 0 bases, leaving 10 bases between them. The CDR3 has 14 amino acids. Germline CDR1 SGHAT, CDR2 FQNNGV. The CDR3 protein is CASSLRGLNTEAFF. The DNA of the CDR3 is TGTGCCAGCAGCCTCCGGGGATTGAACACTGAAGCTTTCTTT.

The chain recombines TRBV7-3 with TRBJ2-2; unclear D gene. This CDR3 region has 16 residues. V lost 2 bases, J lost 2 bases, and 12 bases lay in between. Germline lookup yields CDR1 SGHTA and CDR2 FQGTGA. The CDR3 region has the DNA TGTGCCAGCAGCTTACGGAGCAGTACAAACACCGGGGAGCTGTTTTTT. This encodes CASSLRSSTNTGELFF.

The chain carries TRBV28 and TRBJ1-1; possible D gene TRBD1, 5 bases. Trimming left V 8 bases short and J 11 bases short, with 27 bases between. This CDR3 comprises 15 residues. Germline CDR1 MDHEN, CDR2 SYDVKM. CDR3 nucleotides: TGTGCCAGCCGCACGGGGGATATATCGGTTGGTGTTGCTTTCTTT. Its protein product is CASRTGDISVGVAFF.

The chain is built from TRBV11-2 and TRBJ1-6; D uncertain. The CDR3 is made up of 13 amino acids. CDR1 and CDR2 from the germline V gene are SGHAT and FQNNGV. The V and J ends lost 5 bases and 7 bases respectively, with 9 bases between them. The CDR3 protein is CASSVLTNSPLHF. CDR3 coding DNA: TGTGCCAGCAGCGTACTAACCAATTCACCCCTCCACTTT.

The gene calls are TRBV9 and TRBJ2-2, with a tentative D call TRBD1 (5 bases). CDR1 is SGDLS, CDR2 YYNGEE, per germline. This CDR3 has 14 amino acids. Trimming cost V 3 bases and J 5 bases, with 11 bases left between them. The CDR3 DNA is TGTGCCAGCAGCGCCCCCAGGGATACCGGGGAGCTGTTTTTT. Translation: CASSAPRDTGELFF.

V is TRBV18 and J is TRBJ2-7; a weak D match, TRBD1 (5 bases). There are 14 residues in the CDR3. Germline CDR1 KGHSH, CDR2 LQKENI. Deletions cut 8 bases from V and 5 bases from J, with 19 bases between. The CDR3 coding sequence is TGTGCCAGCGCTAGGGGTGGCCGTTGGGACGAGCAGTACTTC. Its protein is CASARGGRWDEQYF.

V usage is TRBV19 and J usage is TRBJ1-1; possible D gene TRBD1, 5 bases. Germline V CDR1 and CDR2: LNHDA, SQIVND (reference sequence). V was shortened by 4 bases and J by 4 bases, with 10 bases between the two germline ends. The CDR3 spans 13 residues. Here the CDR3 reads CASSTGLTTEAFF. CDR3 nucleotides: TGTGCCAGTAGTACAGGGCTTACCACTGAAGCTTTCTTT. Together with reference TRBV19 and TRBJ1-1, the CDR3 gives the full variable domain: DGGITQSPKYLFRKEGQNVTLSCEQNLNHDAMYWYRQDPGQGLRLIYYSQIVNDFQKGDIAEGYSVSREKKESFPLTVTSAQKNPTAFYLCASSTGLTTEAFFGQGTRLTVV.

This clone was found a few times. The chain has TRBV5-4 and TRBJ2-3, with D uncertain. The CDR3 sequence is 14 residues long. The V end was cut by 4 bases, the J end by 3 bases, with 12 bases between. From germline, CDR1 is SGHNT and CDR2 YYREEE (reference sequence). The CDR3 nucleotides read TGTGCCAGCAGCAGCGTCCCGGGTACAGATACGCAGTATTTT. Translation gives CASSSVPGTDTQYF.

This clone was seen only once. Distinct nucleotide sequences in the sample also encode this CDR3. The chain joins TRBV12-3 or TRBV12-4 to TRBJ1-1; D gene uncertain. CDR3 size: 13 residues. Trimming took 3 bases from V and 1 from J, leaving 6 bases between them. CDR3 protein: CASSFSRNTEAFF. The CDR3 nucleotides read TGTGCCAGCAGTTTCTCCCGGAACACTGAAGCTTTCTTT.

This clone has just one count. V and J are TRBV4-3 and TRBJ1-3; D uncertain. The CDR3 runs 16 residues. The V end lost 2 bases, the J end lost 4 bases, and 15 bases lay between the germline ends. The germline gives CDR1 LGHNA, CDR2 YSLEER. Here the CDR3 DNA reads TGCGCCAGCAGCCAATCTGTAGGAGGGCGCGGAAACACCATATATTTT. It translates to CASSQSVGGRGNTIYF.

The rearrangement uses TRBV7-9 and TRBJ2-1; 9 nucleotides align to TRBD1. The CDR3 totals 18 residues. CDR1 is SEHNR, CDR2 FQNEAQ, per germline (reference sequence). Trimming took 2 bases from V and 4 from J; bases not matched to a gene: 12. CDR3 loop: CASSLSRGGQGVYNEQFF. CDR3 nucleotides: TGTGCCAGCAGCTTAAGCCGTGGGGGACAGGGAGTTTACAATGAGCAGTTCTTC.

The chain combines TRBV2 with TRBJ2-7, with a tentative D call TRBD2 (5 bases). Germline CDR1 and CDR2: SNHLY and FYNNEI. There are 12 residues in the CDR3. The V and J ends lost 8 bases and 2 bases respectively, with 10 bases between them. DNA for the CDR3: TGTGCCAGCTTGACGGAGGCCTACGAGCAGTACTTC. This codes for CASLTEAYEQYF.